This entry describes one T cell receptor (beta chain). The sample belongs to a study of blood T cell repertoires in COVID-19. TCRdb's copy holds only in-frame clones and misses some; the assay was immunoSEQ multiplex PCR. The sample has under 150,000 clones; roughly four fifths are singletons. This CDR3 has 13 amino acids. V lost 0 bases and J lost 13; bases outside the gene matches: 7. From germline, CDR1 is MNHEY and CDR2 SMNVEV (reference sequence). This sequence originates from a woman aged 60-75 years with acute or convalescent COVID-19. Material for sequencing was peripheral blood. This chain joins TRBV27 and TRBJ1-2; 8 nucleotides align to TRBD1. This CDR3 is CASSLSMQGAFTF. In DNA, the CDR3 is TGTGCCAGCAGTTTATCGATGCAGGGGGCATTCACCTTC.